These 27 T cell receptor beta chains originate from one sample sequenced in a study of T cell changes during pregnancy in multiple sclerosis. Data came from immunoSEQ multiplex PCR; TCRdb stores just in-frame clones and leaves some out. The profile shows 11,000 or so clones, 84% of them singletons. Sequenced here: CD8+ T cells from peripheral blood mononuclear cells, sampled after pregnancy. The receptor source for this set is a female donor in good health, enrolled as a control in a pregnancy study.

The chain recombines TRBV10-2 with TRBJ2-7, with 9 bases that match TRBD1. Trimming cost V 6 bases and J 5 bases; bases outside gene matches: 8. This CDR3 contains 14 residues. Germline CDR1 reads WSHSY; CDR2 reads SAAADI. The CDR3 is CASRTTQGADEQYF. Written as DNA, the CDR3 is TGCGCCAGCAGGACGACACAGGGGGCTGACGAGCAGTACTTC.

This chain joins TRBV14 and TRBJ2-1; D is possibly TRBD1 (6 bases). Germline V gene sequence: CDR1 SGHDN, CDR2 FVKESK. The CDR3 runs to 13 residues. With 5 bases removed from V and 5 bases from J, the gap between germline ends came to 10 bases. The CDR3 sequence is CASSGQNNNEQFF. The CDR3 DNA is TGTGCCAGCAGCGGACAGAACAACAATGAGCAGTTCTTC.

This clone counts as medium-sized. V and J are TRBV4-2 and TRBJ2-7; the match to TRBD2 covers 12 bases. The CDR3 is made up of 16 amino acids. CDR1 is LGHNA and CDR2 is YNFKEQ in the germline V gene. The V and J ends lost 1 base and 2 bases, in that order; junction bases with no gene match: 3. CDR3 amino acids: CASSQGTSGDPYEQYF. The CDR3, as DNA: TGTGCCAGCAGCCAAGGGACTAGCGGGGACCCCTACGAGCAGTACTTC.

This chain uses TRBV11-2 with TRBJ2-1; D not certain. CDR3 length: 12 residues. The V and J ends lost 3 bases and 8 bases respectively, with 8 bases between them. Germline V gene sequence: CDR1 SGHAT, CDR2 FQNNGV. CDR3 protein: CASSLWSHEQFF. The DNA of the CDR3 is TGTGCCAGCAGCTTGTGGAGCCATGAGCAGTTCTTC.

The rearrangement links TRBV6-6 to TRBJ2-1, with 7 bases aligning to TRBD2. Trimming at V came to 0 bases and at J to 7 bases, leaving 6 bases not matched to a gene. CDR1 is MNHNY, CDR2 SVGAGI, per germline (reference sequence). The CDR3 extends over 15 amino acids. DNA for the CDR3: TGTGCCAGCAGTTACTCTGCGGGAGTTCGGAATGAGCAGTTCTTC. Encoded protein: CASSYSAGVRNEQFF.

By frequency in the sample, this clone is medium-sized. The rearrangement uses TRBV6-1 and TRBJ2-2, with 7 bases matching TRBD2. In germline, CDR1 is MNHNS, CDR2 SASEGT. The CDR3 runs 16 residues. V was clipped by 4 bases and J by 4 bases; unmatched bases: 9. CDR3 sequence reads: CASSGMAGESTGELFF. DNA of the CDR3: TGTGCCAGCAGTGGTATGGCGGGAGAAAGCACCGGGGAGCTGTTTTTT.

This chain joins TRBV7-2 and TRBJ2-1; D gene unclear. The germline V gene has CDR1 SGHTA and CDR2 FQGNSA. Trimming took 3 bases from V and 8 from J, leaving 11 bases between them. The CDR3 has 13 residues. The CDR3 nucleotides read TGTGCCAGCAGCTTCGACCCCGCGGATGAGCAGTTCTTC. Its translation is CASSFDPADEQFF.

This clone was detected once. The rearrangement uses TRBV27 and TRBJ1-5, with D possibly TRBD1 on 5 matching bases. Trimming took off 2 bases at V and 7 bases at J, with 9 bases between the two ends. Looked up from germline, CDR1 is MNHEY and CDR2 is SMNVEV (reference sequence). There are 13 residues in the CDR3. CDR3 DNA: TGTGCCAGCAGTTTAAGCAGGGTCCAGCCCCAGCATTTT. Its translation: CASSLSRVQPQHF.

This clone was found once. The chain links TRBV19 to TRBJ2-2; D unclear. The germline V and J ends were trimmed by 0 bases and 6 bases, with 8 bases remaining between them. Germline V gives CDR1 LNHDA, CDR2 SQIVND (reference sequence). The CDR3 runs 14 residues. The CDR3 loop is CASSIDLESGELFF. The CDR3 bases are TGTGCCAGTAGTATAGATCTAGAGTCCGGGGAGCTGTTTTTT. The full variable domain, with the rest looked up from reference TRBV19 and TRBJ2-2, is DGGITQSPKYLFRKEGQNVTLSCEQNLNHDAMYWYRQDPGQGLRLIYYSQIVNDFQKGDIAEGYSVSREKKESFPLTVTSAQKNPTAFYLCASSIDLESGELFFGEGSRLTVL.

The rearrangement uses TRBV6-1 and TRBJ2-2, with D perhaps TRBD2 (6 bases). Trimming left V 3 bases short and J 0 bases short, with 11 bases between. There are 16 residues in the CDR3. Germline CDR1 MNHNS, CDR2 SASEGT. Here the CDR3 reads CASSDSWGANTGELFF. The CDR3 DNA follows: TGTGCCAGCAGTGACAGTTGGGGGGCGAACACCGGGGAGCTGTTTTTT.

The CDR3 sequence is CASSLYQAGGDTQYF. CDR3 nucleotide sequence: TGTGCCAGCAGTTTATACCAGGCGGGAGGAGATACGCAGTATTTT. The chain recombines TRBV28 with TRBJ2-3, with 8 bases fitting TRBD2. Losses at the gene ends were 1 base for V and 5 bases for J; bases not matched to a gene: 5. The CDR3 consists of 15 residues. Germline V CDR1 and CDR2: MDHEN, SYDVKM.

The V and J genes are TRBV5-6 and TRBJ2-4; 11 bases are shared with TRBD1. Germline V lookup: CDR1 SGHDT, CDR2 YYEEEE. The CDR3 runs 17 residues. J was trimmed by 13 bases and V by 2 bases; bases with no gene match: 17. CDR3 protein: CASSFTAWTGGAFRQYF. The CDR3 DNA follows: TGTGCCAGCAGCTTCACGGCGTGGACAGGGGGCGCATTCCGCCAGTACTTC.

V and J are TRBV7-2 and TRBJ2-7, with 9 bases that match TRBD1. Germline CDR1 is SGHTA and CDR2 is FQGNSA. Trimming removed 7 bases from V and 3 bases from J; junction bases left unmatched: 10. The CDR3 extends over 15 amino acids. The CDR3 spells CASKRDRELGYEQYF. Written as DNA, the CDR3 is TGTGCCAGCAAAAGGGACAGGGAACTGGGCTACGAGCAGTACTTC.

The chain carries TRBV6-5 and TRBJ2-7, with no clear D. The CDR3 consists of 15 residues. Trimming left V 6 bases short and J 3 bases short, with 18 bases between. Germline V gene data show CDR1 as MNHEY and CDR2 as SVGAGI. CDR3 coding DNA: TGTGCCAGCAGGAAGAGAAGGATCACTAACTACGAGCAGTACTTC. The encoded protein is CASRKRRITNYEQYF.

The table lists this clone with a few counts. This sequence joins TRBV11-1 and TRBJ2-1; D is unresolved. The length of the CDR3 is 15 residues. The V end was cut by 3 bases, the J end by 0 bases, with 9 bases between. Looked up from germline, CDR1 is SGHAT and CDR2 is FQDESV (reference sequence). In DNA, the CDR3 is TGTGCCAGCAGCTTTTATTATAGCTCCTACAATGAGCAGTTCTTC. Translating it yields CASSFYYSSYNEQFF.

The chain carries TRBV4-1 and TRBJ2-7; 8 bases line up with TRBD1. V dropped 1 base and J dropped 3; count of bases not matched to a gene: 5. The germline gives CDR1 MGHRA, CDR2 YSYEKL. This CDR3 is 15 amino acids long. The CDR3 nucleotides read TGCGCCAGCAGCCAAGTACCAGGGGGCCACTACGAGCAGTACTTC. Translation gives CASSQVPGGHYEQYF.

V is TRBV4-3 and J is TRBJ1-4; D is unclear. Trimming took off 0 bases at V and 1 base at J, with 15 bases between the two ends. This CDR3 contains 18 residues. From germline, CDR1 is LGHNA and CDR2 YSLEER. CDR3 sequence (DNA): TGCGCCAGCAGCCAAGACGCCCTACCGGGAGGAACTAATGAAAAACTGTTTTTT. It translates to CASSQDALPGGTNEKLFF.

This chain joins TRBV5-4 and TRBJ1-1; a weak D match, TRBD1 (6 bases). V gave up 5 bases and J gave up 0 bases, with 14 bases separating them. Germline CDR1 is SGHNT and CDR2 is YYREEE (reference sequence). The CDR3 is made up of 15 amino acids. The CDR3 coding sequence is TGTGCCAGCAGACCCGCACAGGGTATGAACACTGAAGCTTTCTTT. This sequence encodes CASRPAQGMNTEAFF. Together with reference TRBV5-4 and TRBJ1-1, the CDR3 gives the full variable domain: ETGVTQSPTHLIKTRGQQVTLRCSSQSGHNTVSWYQQALGQGPQFIFQYYREEENGRGNFPPRFSGLQFPNYSSELNVNALELDDSALYLCASRPAQGMNTEAFFGQGTRLTVV.

The V gene is TRBV7-2, the J gene TRBJ1-1; the D is unclear. Germline CDR1 is SGHTA and CDR2 is FQGNSA. The V gene lost 3 bases and the J gene lost 5 bases, with 13 bases spanning the gap. The CDR3 is 14 residues long. In nucleotides, the CDR3 is TGTGCCAGCAGCTTCCCTTGGAGAGGGACTGAAGCTTTCTTT. Amino acids: CASSFPWRGTEAFF.

J is TRBJ2-3 and V is TRBV25-1; 7 positions match TRBD2. The junction had 7 bases not matched to a gene; V was cut back by 3 bases and J by 1 base. The CDR3 has 16 amino acids. CDR1 and CDR2 (germline): MGHDK, SYGVNS. The CDR3 DNA is TGTGCCAGCAGTGATGTAGGAGGGAGGGGCACAGATACGCAGTATTTT. The encoded protein is CASSDVGGRGTDTQYF.

This chain joins TRBV19 and TRBJ2-1, with 8 bases fitting TRBD2. Germline CDR1 and CDR2: LNHDA and SQIVND (reference sequence). The CDR3 loop spans 15 amino acids. The J segment lost 3 bases and the V segment lost 5 bases, leaving 6 bases of the junction unmatched. The CDR3 bases are TGTGCCAGTAGTTTGGCCGGGACTAGCTACAATGAGCAGTTCTTC. Translation gives CASSLAGTSYNEQFF. Combining the CDR3 with reference TRBV19 and TRBJ2-1 gives the whole variable domain DGGITQSPKYLFRKEGQNVTLSCEQNLNHDAMYWYRQDPGQGLRLIYYSQIVNDFQKGDIAEGYSVSREKKESFPLTVTSAQKNPTAFYLCASSLAGTSYNEQFFGPGTRLTVL.

The rearrangement links TRBV7-9 to TRBJ2-5, with a possible D match to TRBD2 (6 bases). CDR1 is SEHNR and CDR2 is FQNEAQ in the germline V gene (reference sequence). V was cut by 5 bases and J by 2 bases, with 9 bases left in between. There are 13 residues in the CDR3. CDR3 sequence reads: CASSGRPQETQYF. CDR3 bases: TGTGCCAGCAGCGGGAGGCCTCAAGAGACCCAGTACTTC. Full variable domain (outside the CDR3, taken from reference TRBV7-9 and TRBJ2-5): DTGVSQNPRHKITKRGQNVTFRCDPISEHNRLYWYRQTLGQGPEFLTYFQNEAQLEKSRLLSDRFSAERPKGSFSTLEIQRTEQGDSAMYLCASSGRPQETQYFGPGTRLLVL.

This chain links TRBV4-1 with TRBJ2-1, with TRBD2 matching 8 bases. Trimming took 0 bases from V and 2 from J; bases not matched to a gene: 12. The CDR3 has 19 residues. From germline, CDR1 is MGHRA and CDR2 YSYEKL. The CDR3 loop reads CASSQDVPHSGIPYNEQFF. The CDR3 bases are TGCGCCAGCAGCCAAGATGTACCCCATAGCGGGATTCCCTACAATGAGCAGTTCTTC.

The genes are TRBV4-3 and TRBJ2-6, with 9 positions matching TRBD2. The length of the CDR3 is 16 residues. Germline V gives CDR1 LGHNA, CDR2 YSLEER. V lost 1 base to trimming and J lost 3 bases; unmatched junction nucleotides: 1. The CDR3 nucleotides are TGCGCCAGCAGCCAAGTTAGCGGGAGTGGGGCCAACGTCCTGACTTTC. The encoded protein is CASSQVSGSGANVLTF.

The chain is built from TRBV19 and TRBJ2-1; maybe TRBD1 (5 bases). V was trimmed by 6 bases and J by 2 bases, leaving 8 bases between them. The CDR3 has 13 residues. From germline, CDR1 is LNHDA and CDR2 SQIVND (reference sequence). The CDR3: CASSQDTYNEQFF. Written as DNA, the CDR3 is TGTGCCAGTAGCCAGGACACCTACAATGAGCAGTTCTTC.

This clone has a count of ten or more. CDR3: CASRRGAMDGYTF. As DNA, the CDR3 is TGTGCCAGCCGCAGGGGCGCCATGGATGGCTACACCTTC. The chain couples TRBV19 to TRBJ1-2, with D maybe TRBD1 (6 bases). V lost 9 bases and J 6 bases, leaving 17 bases between the germline ends. Germline CDR1 LNHDA, CDR2 SQIVND (reference sequence). CDR3 size: 13 residues.

The gene calls are TRBV9 and TRBJ2-3; TRBD2 aligns across 13 bases. The CDR3 sequence is 16 residues long. The V segment lost 0 bases and the J segment 5 bases; nucleotides outside the gene matches: 3. Germline V CDR1 and CDR2: SGDLS, YYNGEE. For the CDR3, the DNA is TGTGCCAGCAGCGTAGCTACTAGCGGGGGGGGAGATACGCAGTATTTT. Amino acid sequence: CASSVATSGGGDTQYF. The complete variable domain, with remaining parts taken from reference TRBV9 and TRBJ2-3, reads DSGVTQTPKHLITATGQRVTLRCSPRSGDLSVYWYQQSLDQGLQFLIQYYNGEERAKGNILERFSAQQFPDLHSELNLSSLELGDSALYFCASSVATSGGGDTQYFGPGTRLTVL.